These 24 T cell receptor beta chains came from one sample sequenced in a study of regulatory T cells in long-lasting Graves disease. Arm-PCR of CDR3 regions and iRepertoire HTBI primers were the basis on which TCR beta libraries were built. TCRdb redid the calling of the multiplex PCR reads with MiXCR, one entry per CDR3 protein. The data hold about 310,000 distinct CDR3 sequences, with 22% observed a single time. As for time point: persistent/refractory GD, antithyroid drugs over 5 years with positive TRAb. Scientists built the TCR library using RNA that was extracted from PBMCs. The sequencing used peripheral blood mononuclear cells (PBMCs), collected when the disease was refractory, from a patient treated with antithyroid drugs. The receptors here all came from a female donor with Graves disease.

The chain is built from TRBV7-9 and TRBJ1-2; D gene uncertain. The V gene's germline CDR1 is SEHNR and CDR2 FQNEAQ (reference sequence). V dropped 1 base and J dropped 8 bases, with 11 bases sitting between them. This CDR3 is built from 13 residues. The CDR3 region has the DNA TGTGCCAGCAGCTTAGGGCCGACGGGAGGCTACACCTTC. Translating it yields CASSLGPTGGYTF.

The V and J genes are TRBV28 and TRBJ2-7; D is possibly TRBD1 or TRBD2 (5 bases each). This CDR3 region has 15 residues. Germline V CDR1 and CDR2: MDHEN, SYDVKM. The V end lost 2 bases, the J end lost 0 bases, and 11 bases lay between the germline ends. The CDR3 region is CASSLMGDPSYEQYF. The DNA for the CDR3 is TGTGCCAGCAGTTTAATGGGGGACCCCTCCTACGAGCAGTACTTC.

This clonotype has just a few counts. The rearrangement uses TRBV19 and TRBJ2-5; TRBD1 aligns across 7 bases. The CDR3 is 13 amino acids. Per the germline V gene, CDR1 is LNHDA and CDR2 is SQIVND (reference sequence). V was clipped by 6 bases and J by 5 bases; unmatched bases: 6. Here the CDR3 reads CASSDRASETQYF. The CDR3 coding sequence is TGTGCCAGTAGCGACAGGGCTAGCGAGACCCAGTACTTC.

This clonotype was found many times. The chain uses TRBV15 and TRBJ2-5; the D gene is possibly TRBD2 (6 bases). This CDR3 has 12 residues. Germline V CDR1 and CDR2: LNHNV, YYDKDF (reference sequence). V lost 9 bases and J lost 2, with 10 bases in between. The CDR3 DNA reads TGTGCCACTGGGGCGGGACAAGAGACCCAGTACTTC. Translated, it gives CATGAGQETQYF.

V usage is TRBV30 and J usage is TRBJ2-2, with D hard to call. V gave up 5 bases and J gave up 3 bases, with 7 bases separating them. CDR1 and CDR2 from the germline V gene are GTSNPN and SVGIG (reference sequence). The CDR3 loop spans 12 amino acids. The CDR3 spells CAWDIDTGELFF. In nucleotides, the CDR3 is TGTGCCTGGGACATAGACACCGGGGAGCTGTTTTTT.

In its sample, this clonotype was seen many times. The chain combines TRBV2 with TRBJ1-4; D is ambiguous. Germline loops: CDR1 SNHLY, CDR2 FYNNEI. CDR3 length: 11 residues. Trimming stripped 4 bases from V and 7 bases from J, with 4 bases between. The CDR3 protein is CASSGGEKLFF. CDR3 DNA: TGTGCCAGCAGTGGGGGTGAAAAACTGTTTTTT.

The chain's CDR3 is CASSSRAIRVTNTGELFF. The CDR3 DNA sequence: TGTGCCAGTAGTAGCCGGGCCATCAGAGTTACGAACACCGGGGAGCTGTTTTTT. V is TRBV19 and J is TRBJ2-2; D gene unclear. V was pared by 4 bases and J by 0 bases, with 18 bases between. The CDR3 contains 18 residues. CDR1 is LNHDA and CDR2 is SQIVND in the germline V gene (reference sequence).

This clonotype came up many times. V is TRBV7-9 and J is TRBJ2-7; D possibly corresponds to TRBD1 (5 bases). V was shortened by 2 bases and J by 5 bases, with 10 bases between the two germline ends. Germline V gene sequence: CDR1 SEHNR, CDR2 FQNEAQ (reference sequence). The CDR3 has 13 residues. DNA of the CDR3: TGTGCCAGCAGCTTACGTGGGGCGGACGAGCAGTACTTC. Translation gives CASSLRGADEQYF.

V usage is TRBV4-3 and J usage is TRBJ1-3; no definite D call. This CDR3 comprises 15 residues. V was cut by 0 bases and J by 2 bases, with 8 bases left in between. Germline CDR1 and CDR2: LGHNA and YSLEER. CDR3 residues: CASSQEEPAGNTIYF. The DNA for the CDR3 is TGCGCCAGCAGCCAAGAGGAGCCGGCTGGAAACACCATATATTTT.

For this clonotype: Possible read error: a much larger clone is one base away. This sequence joins TRBV5-1 and TRBJ2-2, with D maybe TRBD2 (5 bases). CDR3 length equals 13 residues. Between the trimmed V and J ends, which lost 6 bases and 9 bases, there was a span of 15 bases. Germline V gene sequence: CDR1 SGHRS, CDR2 YFSETQ. This chain's CDR3 is CASNITGDRELFF. The CDR3 DNA follows: TGCGCCAGCAACATAACCGGGGATAGGGAGCTGTTTTTT.

This chain connects TRBV4-3 to TRBJ1-6; D ambiguous. The length of the CDR3 is 17 residues. Germline CDR1 LGHNA, CDR2 YSLEER. Trimming took 0 bases from V and 0 from J, leaving 9 bases between them. This CDR3 reads CASSQEGSSSYNSPLHF. In DNA, the CDR3 is TGCGCCAGCAGCCAAGAAGGCAGCAGCTCCTATAATTCACCCCTCCACTTT.

This clonotype was seen a few times. The J gene is TRBJ2-7, the V gene TRBV7-9; 9 bases are a match to TRBD1. Germline CDR1 is SEHNR and CDR2 is FQNEAQ (reference sequence). Germline trimming cut 4 bases from V and 3 bases from J; bases unmatched to any gene: 10. The CDR3 spans 16 residues. The CDR3 sequence: CASSSGPGTGHYEQYF. The CDR3 region has the DNA TGTGCCAGCAGCTCCGGCCCAGGGACAGGGCACTACGAGCAGTACTTC.

This clonotype was recorded at least ten times. The rearrangement uses TRBV12-3 or TRBV12-4 and TRBJ2-7, with D maybe TRBD1 (5 bases). This CDR3 comprises 15 residues. The V end lost 5 bases, the J end lost 0 bases, and 14 bases lay between the germline ends. The CDR3 loop is CASSPDSYLSYEQYF. DNA of the CDR3: TGTGCCAGCAGTCCTGACAGTTATCTCTCCTACGAGCAGTACTTC.

The chain's CDR3 is CATSDGSSAQETQYF. The CDR3 nucleotides are TGTGCCACCAGTGATGGATCGTCGGCCCAAGAGACCCAGTACTTC. This chain links TRBV24-1 with TRBJ2-5; D uncertain. Germline CDR1 is KGHDR and CDR2 is SFDVKD. V dropped 3 bases and J dropped 1 base, with 11 bases sitting between them. CDR3 size: 15 residues.

V and J are TRBV7-2 and TRBJ2-7; 10 nucleotides align to TRBD2. Germline CDR1 is SGHTA and CDR2 is FQGNSA. This CDR3 spans 16 amino acids. With V trimmed by 5 bases and J by 1 base, 8 bases remained unmatched. The CDR3 here is CASSHHAAGGSYEQYF. For the CDR3, the DNA is TGTGCCAGCAGCCATCACGCAGCGGGAGGGTCCTACGAGCAGTACTTC.

This clonotype was recorded a few times. This rearrangement joins TRBV7-9 to TRBJ2-5, with unresolved D. CDR3 length: 16 amino acids. Germline V gene lookup returns CDR1 SEHNR and CDR2 FQNEAQ (reference sequence). V gave up 3 bases and J gave up 3 bases, with 17 bases separating them. The chain's CDR3 is CASSLLSVRAKETQYF. The CDR3 nucleotides are TGTGCCAGCAGCTTGTTGTCGGTTCGGGCTAAAGAGACCCAGTACTTC.

This clonotype occurred a few times. The CDR3 region is CASSKREDYGYTF. The CDR3 DNA reads TGTGCCAGTAGTAAAAGGGAGGACTATGGCTACACCTTC. This chain links TRBV19 with TRBJ1-2; the D is unclear. Germline assignment: CDR1 LNHDA and CDR2 SQIVND (reference sequence). The CDR3 sequence is 13 residues long. V lost 4 bases to trimming and J lost 3 bases, with 9 bases between them. The full variable domain, rest sourced from reference TRBV19 and TRBJ1-2, is DGGITQSPKYLFRKEGQNVTLSCEQNLNHDAMYWYRQDPGQGLRLIYYSQIVNDFQKGDIAEGYSVSREKKESFPLTVTSAQKNPTAFYLCASSKREDYGYTFGSGTRLTVV.

The table lists this clonotype with a few counts. The chain joins TRBV4-3 to TRBJ1-4, with unresolved D. V was clipped by 1 base and J by 4 bases, with 7 bases between them. Germline CDR1 is LGHNA and CDR2 is YSLEER. The CDR3 runs 14 residues. Here the CDR3 reads CASSQGHHNEKLFF. In DNA form, the CDR3 reads TGCGCCAGCAGCCAAGGCCACCATAATGAAAAACTGTTTTTT.

The CDR3 reads CATTKPTGQYTGELFF. Written as DNA, the CDR3 is TGTGCCACCACAAAGCCCACGGGGCAGTACACCGGGGAGCTGTTTTTT. J is TRBJ2-2 and V is TRBV19, with D perhaps matching TRBD1 or TRBD2 (5 bases each). CDR1 LNHDA and CDR2 SQIVND come from the germline V gene (reference sequence). Deletions cut 10 bases from V and 3 bases from J, with 21 bases between. CDR3 length: 16 residues.

This clonotype was counted many times. This chain uses TRBV28 with TRBJ1-2; the D gene is possibly TRBD1 (5 bases). This CDR3 contains 13 residues. V dropped 4 bases and J dropped 5 bases, with 11 bases sitting between them. The V gene's germline CDR1 is MDHEN and CDR2 SYDVKM. This CDR3 is CASSSGLRYGYTF. The CDR3 nucleotides are TGTGCCAGCAGTTCGGGGCTTCGGTATGGCTACACCTTC.

This clonotype showed up just a few times. The chain has TRBV6-1 and TRBJ2-4; 8 bases agree with TRBD2. Trimming cost V 7 bases and J 6 bases; bases outside gene matches: 17. This CDR3 has 17 amino acids. CDR1 and CDR2 from the germline V gene are MNHNS and SASEGT. CDR3 coding DNA: TGTGCCAGCACTACCCGGGGCGGGAGGCCGAAGTCAAACATTCAGTACTTC. Translation: CASTTRGGRPKSNIQYF.

A remark on this clonotype: Being one base from a much bigger clone, this may be a read error. The rearrangement links TRBV12-3 or TRBV12-4 to TRBJ1-1; D gene uncertain. The CDR3 has 12 amino acids. CDR3 nucleotides: TGTGCCAGCAGGAGGATGAACACTGACGCTTTCTTT. Translation: CASRRMNTDAFF.

This clonotype has ten or more counts. The chain joins TRBV15 to TRBJ2-5, with D perhaps assigned TRBD1 or TRBD2 (5 bases each). CDR1 and CDR2 from the germline V gene are LNHNV and YYDKDF (reference sequence). The length of the CDR3 is 14 residues. V was cut by 1 base and J by 4 bases, with 10 bases left in between. The chain's CDR3 is CATSRGDGLETQYF. The CDR3 DNA follows: TGTGCCACCAGCAGAGGGGACGGGTTAGAGACCCAGTACTTC.

The chain recombines TRBV30 with TRBJ2-1; unclear D gene. V was pared by 2 bases and J by 6 bases, with 8 bases between. The CDR3 is 12 amino acids. Germline-derived CDR1 and CDR2 are GTSNPN and SVGIG (reference sequence). CDR3 DNA sequence: TGTGCCTGGAGTCCGACTCGCAATGAGCAGTTCTTC. This codes for CAWSPTRNEQFF. Supplemented by reference TRBV30 and TRBJ2-1, the full variable domain reads SQTIHQWPATLVQPVGSPLSLECTVEGTSNPNLYWYRQAAGRGLQLLFYSVGIGQISSEVPQNLSASRPQDRQFILSSKKLLLSDSGFYLCAWSPTRNEQFFGPGTRLTVL.